The source of this T cell receptor beta chain is a study of T-cell memory formation after mild COVID-19. Across the whole study: The two donors had largely donor-specific TCR clusters. Broader study findings: CD4+ contracting clones were mainly CM and EM; CD8+ ones, EMRA.

For this clonotype: Its antigen is unidentified.

The CDR3 runs to 11 residues. Germline lookup yields CDR1 WSHSY and CDR2 SAAADI. V was shortened by 3 bases and J by 7 bases, with 5 bases between the two germline ends. TCRdb used MiXCR to reprocess the 5' RACE reads, holding one entry per CDR3 protein. The profile shows a few hundred thousand distinct CDR3 sequences, approximately 16% of them singletons. The V call is TRBV10-2, the J call TRBJ2-3, with D uncertain. This clonotype was obtained from a man between 18 and 35 years old who had mild COVID-19 (a few samples of this study predate the infection). Cell type and time point are not known. The sample comprised PBMCs or a T cell subset sorted from them (not recorded which). The CDR3 here is CASSDFYTQYF. In DNA, the CDR3 is TGCGCCAGCAGTGATTTTTATACGCAGTATTTT.